The next 13 T cell receptor beta chains were all read from a single sample in a study of long-term antiretroviral therapy in people with HIV. Version v3.0 of the immunoSEQ assay ran at survey level. Using immunoSEQ multiplex PCR, the repertoire was profiled, and TCRdb retains in-frame clones only, with some absent. The sample has around 21,000 clones, 84% seen once. Sequences were derived from unsorted PBMCs, sampled 1.9 years after starting antiretroviral therapy. The receptors originated from a woman in her forties or fifties with HIV.

J is TRBJ1-4 and V is TRBV7-9, with 11 bases that match TRBD1. The junction had 7 bases not matched to a gene; V was cut back by 6 bases and J by 7 bases. The CDR3 consists of 15 residues. Germline-derived CDR1 and CDR2 are SEHNR and FQNEAQ (reference sequence). In DNA form, the CDR3 reads TGTGCCAGCAGTTCCGGACAGGGGGCATCTGAAAAACTGTTTTTT. It specifies CASSSGQGASEKLFF.

The chain uses TRBV28 and TRBJ1-2, with a possible D match to TRBD1 (5 bases). The CDR3 is 12 residues long. Trimming left V 6 bases short and J 6 bases short, with 11 bases between. Germline CDR1 is MDHEN and CDR2 is SYDVKM. The CDR3: CASSLVGDGYTF. The CDR3 DNA is TGTGCCAGCAGCCTCGTGGGGGATGGCTACACCTTC.

This clone showed up just a few times. The chain couples TRBV7-2 to TRBJ2-1, with D hard to call. V shed 5 bases and J shed 7 bases, with 9 bases lying between them. The length of the CDR3 is 12 residues. Per germline, CDR1 SGHTA and CDR2 FQGNSA. CDR3: CASSPFGNEQFF. In nucleotides, the CDR3 is TGTGCCAGCAGCCCATTTGGGAATGAGCAGTTCTTC. Full variable domain (missing parts from reference TRBV7-2 and TRBJ2-1): GAGVSQSPSNKVTEKGKDVELRCDPISGHTALYWYRQSLGQGLEFLIYFQGNSAPDKSGLPSDRFSAERTGGSVSTLTIQRTQQEDSAVYLCASSPFGNEQFFGPGTRLTVL.

The chain has TRBV7-2 and TRBJ2-6; D uncertain. The germline V gene has CDR1 SGHTA and CDR2 FQGNSA. This CDR3 region has 14 residues. Trimming removed 2 bases from V and 1 base from J, with 3 bases in between. The CDR3 DNA reads as TGTGCCAGCAGCTTACAGTCTGGGGCCAACGTCCTGACTTTC. Its protein product is CASSLQSGANVLTF. The entire variable domain, with the rest obtained from reference TRBV7-2 and TRBJ2-6, is as follows: GAGVSQSPSNKVTEKGKDVELRCDPISGHTALYWYRQSLGQGLEFLIYFQGNSAPDKSGLPSDRFSAERTGGSVSTLTIQRTQQEDSAVYLCASSLQSGANVLTFGAGSRLTVL.

The V call is TRBV5-4, the J call TRBJ1-6; 8 nucleotides align to TRBD1. This CDR3 spans 14 amino acids. Germline V gene data show CDR1 as SGHNT and CDR2 as YYREEE (reference sequence). J was trimmed by 7 bases and V by 3 bases; bases with no gene match: 3. The CDR3 spells CASSSTGVNSPLHF. For the CDR3, the DNA is TGTGCCAGCAGCTCGACAGGGGTCAATTCACCCCTCCACTTT.

The V and J genes are TRBV30 and TRBJ1-4; TRBD1 matches 8 bases. V shed 2 bases, J shed 4 bases, and the junction held 12 bases outside the gene matches. The CDR3 consists of 17 residues. The germline V gene encodes CDR1 GTSNPN and CDR2 SVGIG (reference sequence). As DNA, the CDR3 is TGTGCCTGGAGTAGGGGGGACAGGAGTTTTCTTAATGAAAAACTGTTTTTT. Protein: CAWSRGDRSFLNEKLFF.

This clone was seen a handful of times. V and J are TRBV15 and TRBJ2-1; 10 nucleotides agree with TRBD2. Germline CDR1 reads LNHNV; CDR2 reads YYDKDF (reference sequence). The CDR3 is made up of 18 amino acids. Losses at the gene ends were 5 bases for V and 3 bases for J; bases not matched to a gene: 13. For the CDR3, the DNA is TGTGCCACCAGCTCGGAAGGGCTAGCGGGGGAGATCTACAATGAGCAGTTCTTC. Translating it yields CATSSEGLAGEIYNEQFF. Filled out from reference TRBV15 and TRBJ2-1, the complete variable domain reads DAMVIQNPRYQVTQFGKPVTLSCSQTLNHNVMYWYQQKSSQAPKLLFHYYDKDFNNEADTPDNFQSRRPNTSFCFLDIRSPGLGDTAMYLCATSSEGLAGEIYNEQFFGPGTRLTVL.

The rearrangement links TRBV7-6 to TRBJ2-5; D might be TRBD1 (6 bases). CDR3 length: 15 amino acids. V was pared by 3 bases and J by 4 bases, with 15 bases between. CDR1 SGHVS and CDR2 FNYEAQ come from the germline V gene. DNA of the CDR3: TGTGCCAGCAGCTTCGCCTTGGTAGGGGGAGAGACCCAGTACTTC. Translation: CASSFALVGGETQYF.

This chain's CDR3 is CASSLAAGRNTGELFF. In DNA, the CDR3 is TGCGCCAGCAGCTTGGCCGCAGGCCGTAACACCGGGGAGCTGTTTTTT. The chain recombines TRBV5-1 with TRBJ2-2; D is uncertain. Trimming removed 0 bases at V and 2 bases at J, with 11 bases between. The CDR3 runs to 16 residues. Germline values: CDR1 SGHRS, CDR2 YFSETQ.

The chain employs TRBV4-3 and TRBJ2-2; unclear D gene. CDR3 length: 13 amino acids. Trimming took off 4 bases at V and 1 base at J, with 4 bases between the two ends. Germline V gene lookup returns CDR1 LGHNA and CDR2 YSLEER. CDR3 sequence: CASSRQNTGELFF. The CDR3 bases are TGCGCCAGCAGCCGGCAGAACACCGGGGAGCTGTTTTTT.

The V gene is TRBV4-2, the J gene TRBJ1-4, with D unresolved. Germline lookup yields CDR1 LGHNA and CDR2 YNFKEQ. CDR3 length: 16 residues. V gave up 0 bases and J gave up 4 bases, with 12 bases separating them. The CDR3 coding sequence is TGTGCCAGCAGCCAAGAGGTCGGGCGGGGTAATGAAAAACTGTTTTTT. It codes for CASSQEVGRGNEKLFF.

CDR3: CAWMSLRRDYGYTF. In nucleotides, the CDR3 is TGTGCCTGGATGTCTCTCCGGCGGGACTATGGCTACACCTTC. The chain joins TRBV30 to TRBJ1-2, with unresolved D. Trimming cost V 4 bases and J 3 bases, with 15 bases left between them. In germline, CDR1 is GTSNPN, CDR2 SVGIG (reference sequence). There are 14 residues in the CDR3.

V usage is TRBV28 and J usage is TRBJ2-5; no clear D. V lost 6 bases and J lost 0, with 8 bases in between. Germline assignment: CDR1 MDHEN and CDR2 SYDVKM. The CDR3 runs 13 residues. CDR3 DNA sequence: TGTGCCAGCAGCCAAGATTACCAAGAGACCCAGTACTTC. Amino acid sequence: CASSQDYQETQYF. Supplemented by reference TRBV28 and TRBJ2-5, the full variable domain reads DVKVTQSSRYLVKRTGEKVFLECVQDMDHENMFWYRQDPGLGLRLIYFSYDVKMKEKGDIPEGYSVSREKKERFSLILESASTNQTSMYLCASSQDYQETQYFGPGTRLLVL.